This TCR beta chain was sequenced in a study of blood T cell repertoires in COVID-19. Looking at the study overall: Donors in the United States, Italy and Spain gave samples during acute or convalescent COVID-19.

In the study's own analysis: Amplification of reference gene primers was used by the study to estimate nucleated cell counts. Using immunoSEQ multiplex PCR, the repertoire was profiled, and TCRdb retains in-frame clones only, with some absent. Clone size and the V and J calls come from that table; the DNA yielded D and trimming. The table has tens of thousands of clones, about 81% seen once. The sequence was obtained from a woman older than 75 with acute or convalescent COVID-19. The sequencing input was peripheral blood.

The CDR3 spells CASKTGGGYEQYF. The CDR3 DNA sequence: TGTGCCAGCAAGACCGGGGGGGGTTACGAGCAGTACTTC. The V gene is TRBV6-5, the J gene TRBJ2-7; 8 bases line up with TRBD2. V lost 7 bases to trimming and J lost 4 bases; unmatched junction nucleotides: 6. The germline CDR1 and CDR2 sequences are MNHEY and SVGAGI. The CDR3 runs to 13 residues.